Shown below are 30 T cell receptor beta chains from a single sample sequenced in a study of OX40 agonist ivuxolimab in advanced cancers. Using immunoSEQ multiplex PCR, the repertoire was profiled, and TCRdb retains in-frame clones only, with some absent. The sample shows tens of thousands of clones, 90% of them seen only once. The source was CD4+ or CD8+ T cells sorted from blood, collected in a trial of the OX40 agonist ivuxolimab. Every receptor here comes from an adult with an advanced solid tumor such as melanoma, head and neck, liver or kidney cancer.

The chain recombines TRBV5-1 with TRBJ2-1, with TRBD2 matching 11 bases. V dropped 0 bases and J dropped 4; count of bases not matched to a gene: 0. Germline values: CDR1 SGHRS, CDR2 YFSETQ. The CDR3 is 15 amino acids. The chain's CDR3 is CASSLGTSGYNEQFF. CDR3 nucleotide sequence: TGCGCCAGCAGCTTGGGGACTAGCGGGTACAATGAGCAGTTCTTC.

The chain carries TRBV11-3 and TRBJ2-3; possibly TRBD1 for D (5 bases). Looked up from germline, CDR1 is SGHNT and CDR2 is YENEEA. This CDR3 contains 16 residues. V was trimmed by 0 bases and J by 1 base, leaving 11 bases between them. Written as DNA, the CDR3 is TGTGCCAGCAGCTTAGAAGGCAGGGCGGGCACAGATACGCAGTATTTT. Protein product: CASSLEGRAGTDTQYF.

CDR3 DNA: TGTGCCAGCAGTTACCCCGGAGCCTACGAGCAGTACTTC. It codes for CASSYPGAYEQYF. The rearrangement links TRBV6-5 to TRBJ2-7, with no clear D. This CDR3 comprises 13 residues. The ends were cut back, 2 bases at V and 2 bases at J, with 7 bases in the middle. Germline V CDR1 and CDR2: MNHEY, SVGAGI.

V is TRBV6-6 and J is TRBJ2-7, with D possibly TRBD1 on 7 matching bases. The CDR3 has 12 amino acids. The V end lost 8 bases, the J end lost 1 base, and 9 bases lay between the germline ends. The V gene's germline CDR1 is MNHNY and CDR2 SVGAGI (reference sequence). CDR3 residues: CASAGQSYEQYF. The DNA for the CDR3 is TGTGCCAGCGCGGGACAGTCCTACGAGCAGTACTTC.

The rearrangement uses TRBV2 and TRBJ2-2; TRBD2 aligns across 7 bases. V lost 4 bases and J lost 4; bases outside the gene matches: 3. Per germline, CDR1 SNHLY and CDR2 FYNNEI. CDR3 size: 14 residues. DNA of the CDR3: TGTGCCAGCAGTGTCCGCGGGGGCACCGGGGAGCTGTTTTTT. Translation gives CASSVRGGTGELFF.

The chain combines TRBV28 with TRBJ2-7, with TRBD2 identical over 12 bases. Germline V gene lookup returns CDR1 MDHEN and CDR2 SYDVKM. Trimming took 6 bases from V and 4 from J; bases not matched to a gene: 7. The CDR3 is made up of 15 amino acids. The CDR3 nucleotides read TGTGCCAGCAGCCCGGGACTAGCGGGTTTTTACGAGCAGTACTTC. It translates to CASSPGLAGFYEQYF. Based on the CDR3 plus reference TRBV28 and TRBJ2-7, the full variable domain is DVKVTQSSRYLVKRTGEKVFLECVQDMDHENMFWYRQDPGLGLRLIYFSYDVKMKEKGDIPEGYSVSREKKERFSLILESASTNQTSMYLCASSPGLAGFYEQYFGPGTRLTVT.

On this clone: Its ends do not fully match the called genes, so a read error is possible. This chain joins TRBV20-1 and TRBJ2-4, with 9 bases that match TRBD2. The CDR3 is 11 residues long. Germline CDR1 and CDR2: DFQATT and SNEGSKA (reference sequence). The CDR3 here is CSATNPLAGHF. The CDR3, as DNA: TGCAGTGCTACCAATCCGCTAGCGGGGCACTTC.

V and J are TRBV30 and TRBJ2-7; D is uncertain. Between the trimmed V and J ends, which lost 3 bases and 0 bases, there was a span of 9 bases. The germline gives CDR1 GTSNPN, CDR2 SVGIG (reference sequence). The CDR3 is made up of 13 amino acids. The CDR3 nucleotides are TGTGCCTGGAGAAGAGGAAGCTCCTACGAGCAGTACTTC. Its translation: CAWRRGSSYEQYF.

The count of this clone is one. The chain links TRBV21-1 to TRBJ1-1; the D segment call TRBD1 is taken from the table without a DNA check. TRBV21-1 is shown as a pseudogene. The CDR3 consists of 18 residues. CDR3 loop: CASSKGRQLGAWNTEAFF. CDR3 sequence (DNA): TGTGCCAGCAGCAAAGGCCGGCAATTGGGGGCCTGGAACACTGAAGCTTTCTTT.

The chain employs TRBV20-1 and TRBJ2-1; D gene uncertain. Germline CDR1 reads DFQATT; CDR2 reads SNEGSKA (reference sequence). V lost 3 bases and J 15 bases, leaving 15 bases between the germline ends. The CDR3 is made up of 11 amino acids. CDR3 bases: TGCAGTGCTAGGACGTACAAGGAACGGTTCTTC. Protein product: CSARTYKERFF.

This chain's CDR3 is CASSLGGTRGETQYF. CDR3 in DNA: TGTGCCAGCAGTTTAGGGGGGACTAGGGGTGAGACCCAGTACTTC. The chain recombines TRBV28 with TRBJ2-5; 8 bases map to TRBD2. With V trimmed by 2 bases and J by 5 bases, 7 bases remained unmatched. The CDR3 contains 15 residues. Germline loops: CDR1 MDHEN, CDR2 SYDVKM. The full variable domain, completed using reference TRBV28 and TRBJ2-5, is DVKVTQSSRYLVKRTGEKVFLECVQDMDHENMFWYRQDPGLGLRLIYFSYDVKMKEKGDIPEGYSVSREKKERFSLILESASTNQTSMYLCASSLGGTRGETQYFGPGTRLLVL.

This CDR3 reads CASSDGSSGANVLTF. The CDR3 nucleotides are TGCGCCAGCAGCGACGGTAGCTCTGGGGCCAACGTCCTGACTTTC. V is TRBV5-1 and J is TRBJ2-6, with D hard to call. V dropped 4 bases and J dropped 0 bases, with 8 bases sitting between them. CDR3 length: 15 amino acids. The germline V gene encodes CDR1 SGHRS and CDR2 YFSETQ.

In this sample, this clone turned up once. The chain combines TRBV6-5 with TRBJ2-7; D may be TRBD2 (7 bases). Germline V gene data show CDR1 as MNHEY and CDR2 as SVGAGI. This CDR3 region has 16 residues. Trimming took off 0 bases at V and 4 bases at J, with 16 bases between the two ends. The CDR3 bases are TGTGCCAGCAGTTACTCCGCGACAGGCGGGGGATACGAGCAGTACTTC. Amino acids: CASSYSATGGGYEQYF.

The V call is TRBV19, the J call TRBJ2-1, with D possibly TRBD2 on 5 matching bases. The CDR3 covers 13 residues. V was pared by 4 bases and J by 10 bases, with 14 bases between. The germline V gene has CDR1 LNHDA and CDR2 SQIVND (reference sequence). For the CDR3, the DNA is TGTGCCAGTAGTACCGGCCACGGCGGGGAGCAGTTCTTC. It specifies CASSTGHGGEQFF.

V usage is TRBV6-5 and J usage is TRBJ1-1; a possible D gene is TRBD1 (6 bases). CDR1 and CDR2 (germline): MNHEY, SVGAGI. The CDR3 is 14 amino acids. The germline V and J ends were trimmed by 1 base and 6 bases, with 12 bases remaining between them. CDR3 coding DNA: TGTGCCAGCAGTTACTTTAAACAGGGAGCTGAAGCTTTCTTT. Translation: CASSYFKQGAEAFF.

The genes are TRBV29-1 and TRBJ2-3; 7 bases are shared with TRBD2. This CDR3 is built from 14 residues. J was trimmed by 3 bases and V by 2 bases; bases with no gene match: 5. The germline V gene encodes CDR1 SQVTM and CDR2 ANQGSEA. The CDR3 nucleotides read TGCAGCGTTGAACTGCAGCGGGATACAGATACGCAGTATTTT. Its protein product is CSVELQRDTDTQYF.

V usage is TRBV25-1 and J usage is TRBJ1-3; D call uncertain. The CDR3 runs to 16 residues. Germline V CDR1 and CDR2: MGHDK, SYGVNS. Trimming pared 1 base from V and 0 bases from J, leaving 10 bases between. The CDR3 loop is CASSESRGLSGNTIYF. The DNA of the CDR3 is TGTGCCAGCAGTGAATCCCGGGGTCTCTCTGGAAACACCATATATTTT.

The CDR3 bases are TGTGCCAGCAGTTTAACAGGCGCTAGCAATCAGCCCCAGCATTTT. Its translation is CASSLTGASNQPQHF. The chain links TRBV28 to TRBJ1-5; possibly TRBD1 for D (5 bases). Trimming shortened V by 2 bases and J by 0 bases, and 8 bases separated the two germline ends. Germline CDR1 and CDR2: MDHEN and SYDVKM. The CDR3 is 15 residues long.

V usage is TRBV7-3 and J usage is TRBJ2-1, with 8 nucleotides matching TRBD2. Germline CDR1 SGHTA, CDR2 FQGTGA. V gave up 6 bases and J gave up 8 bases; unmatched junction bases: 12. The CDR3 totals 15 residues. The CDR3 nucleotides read TGTGCCAGCAGGTCACAGAGCGGGAGTAGGGATGAGCAGTTCTTC. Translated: CASRSQSGSRDEQFF.

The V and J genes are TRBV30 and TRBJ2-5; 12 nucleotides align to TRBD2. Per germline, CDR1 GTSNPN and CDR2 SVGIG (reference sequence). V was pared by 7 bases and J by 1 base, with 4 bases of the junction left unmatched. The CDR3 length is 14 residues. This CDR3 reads CALTSGRIQETQYF. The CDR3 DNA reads TGTGCCTTGACTAGCGGGAGAATCCAAGAGACCCAGTACTTC.

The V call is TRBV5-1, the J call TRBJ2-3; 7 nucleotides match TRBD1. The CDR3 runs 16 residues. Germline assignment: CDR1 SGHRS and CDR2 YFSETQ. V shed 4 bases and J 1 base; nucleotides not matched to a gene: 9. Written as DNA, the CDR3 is TGCGCCAGCAGCCCAGGACGACAGGGCGGCACAGATACGCAGTATTTT. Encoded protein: CASSPGRQGGTDTQYF.

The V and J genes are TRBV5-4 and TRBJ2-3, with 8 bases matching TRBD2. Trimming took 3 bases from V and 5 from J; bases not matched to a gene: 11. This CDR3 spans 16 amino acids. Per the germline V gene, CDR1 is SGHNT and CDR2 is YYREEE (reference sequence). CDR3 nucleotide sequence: TGTGCCAGCAGCTCGGGGGGGACTCCCCGGCGAGATACGCAGTATTTT. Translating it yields CASSSGGTPRRDTQYF.

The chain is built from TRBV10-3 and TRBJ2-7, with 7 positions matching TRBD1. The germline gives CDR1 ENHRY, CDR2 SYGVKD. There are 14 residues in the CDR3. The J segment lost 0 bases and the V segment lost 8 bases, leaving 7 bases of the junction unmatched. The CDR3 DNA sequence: TGTGCCATCTTTGACGGGACAGCCTCCTACGAGCAGTACTTC. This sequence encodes CAIFDGTASYEQYF.

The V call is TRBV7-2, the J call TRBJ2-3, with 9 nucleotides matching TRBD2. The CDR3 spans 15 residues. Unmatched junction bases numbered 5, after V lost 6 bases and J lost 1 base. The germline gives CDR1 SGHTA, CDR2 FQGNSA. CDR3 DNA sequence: TGTGCCAGCAGACGCGGGAGGGGGGGCACAGATACGCAGTATTTT. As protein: CASRRGRGGTDTQYF.

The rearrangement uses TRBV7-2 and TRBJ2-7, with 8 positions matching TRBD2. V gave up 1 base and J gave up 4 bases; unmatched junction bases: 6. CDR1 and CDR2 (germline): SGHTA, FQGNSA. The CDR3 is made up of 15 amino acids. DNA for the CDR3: TGTGCCAGCAGCTTAGGGGCGGGAGGAGAGTACGAGCAGTACTTC. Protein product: CASSLGAGGEYEQYF.

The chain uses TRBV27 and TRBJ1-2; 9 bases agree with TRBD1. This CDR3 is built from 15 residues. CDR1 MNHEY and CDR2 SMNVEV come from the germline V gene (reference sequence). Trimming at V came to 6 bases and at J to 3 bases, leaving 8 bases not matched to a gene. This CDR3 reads CASSTTQGADYGYTF. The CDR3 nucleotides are TGTGCCAGCAGCACTACACAGGGGGCCGACTATGGCTACACCTTC.

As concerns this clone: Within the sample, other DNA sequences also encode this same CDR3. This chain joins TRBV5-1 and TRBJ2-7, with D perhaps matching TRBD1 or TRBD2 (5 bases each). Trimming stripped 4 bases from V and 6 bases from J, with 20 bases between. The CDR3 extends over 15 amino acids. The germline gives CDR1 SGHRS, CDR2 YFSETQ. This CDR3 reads CASSAGQGPWSEQYF. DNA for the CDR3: TGCGCCAGCAGCGCCGGGCAGGGACCCTGGTCCGAGCAGTACTTC.

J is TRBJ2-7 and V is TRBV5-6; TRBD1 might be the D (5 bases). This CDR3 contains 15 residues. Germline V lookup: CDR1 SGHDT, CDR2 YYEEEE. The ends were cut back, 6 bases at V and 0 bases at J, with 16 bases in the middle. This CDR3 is CASNIRQRTSYEQYF. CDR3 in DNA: TGTGCCAGCAACATTAGACAGAGGACCTCCTACGAGCAGTACTTC.

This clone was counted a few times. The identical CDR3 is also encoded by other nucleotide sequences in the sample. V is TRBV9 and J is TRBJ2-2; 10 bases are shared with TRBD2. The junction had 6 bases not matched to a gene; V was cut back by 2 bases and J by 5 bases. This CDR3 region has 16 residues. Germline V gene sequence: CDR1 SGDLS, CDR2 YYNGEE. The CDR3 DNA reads TGTGCCAGCAGCGTGCTAGCGGGAGTCGAAACCGGGGAGCTGTTTTTT. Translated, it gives CASSVLAGVETGELFF.

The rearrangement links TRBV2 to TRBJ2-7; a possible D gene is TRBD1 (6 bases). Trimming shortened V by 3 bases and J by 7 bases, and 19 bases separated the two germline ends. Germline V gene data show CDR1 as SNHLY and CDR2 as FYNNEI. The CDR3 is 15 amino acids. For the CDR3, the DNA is TGTGCCAGCAGTGACCGGGACACCGGACGGAGGGAGCAGTACTTC. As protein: CASSDRDTGRREQYF.